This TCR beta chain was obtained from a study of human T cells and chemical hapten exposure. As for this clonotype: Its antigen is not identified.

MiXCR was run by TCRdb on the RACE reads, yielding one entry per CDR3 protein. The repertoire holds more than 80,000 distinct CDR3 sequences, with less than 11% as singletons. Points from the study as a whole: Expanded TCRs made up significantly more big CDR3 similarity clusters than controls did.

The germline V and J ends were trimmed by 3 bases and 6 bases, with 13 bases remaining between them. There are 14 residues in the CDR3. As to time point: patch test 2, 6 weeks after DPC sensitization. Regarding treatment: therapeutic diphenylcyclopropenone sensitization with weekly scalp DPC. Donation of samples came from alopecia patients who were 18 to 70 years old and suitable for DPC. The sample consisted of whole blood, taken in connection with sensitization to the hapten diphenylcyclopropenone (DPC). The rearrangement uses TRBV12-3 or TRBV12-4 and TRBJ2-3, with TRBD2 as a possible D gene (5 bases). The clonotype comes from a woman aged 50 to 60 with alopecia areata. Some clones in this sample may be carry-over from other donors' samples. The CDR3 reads CASSFLTIGDTQYF. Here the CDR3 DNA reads TGTGCCAGCAGTTTCTTGACTATAGGGGATACGCAGTATTTT.